This T cell receptor beta chain appears in the sequencing data of a study of shared clonotypes between healthy human individuals. Overall study findings and caveats: The study found lower generation probabilities in non-shared clonotypes than in those shared by all four donors.

Details on this clone: Antigen unknown.

Assay: immunoSEQ multiplex PCR; the TCRdb copy retains only in-frame clones and omits some. The sample holds about a million clones, approximately 68% seen once. Healthy and HIV-negative, the adult donors had no recent acute infections or vaccinations. The CDR3 consists of 14 residues. Looked up from germline, CDR1 is SGHDT and CDR2 is YYEEEE. The junction had 2 bases not matched to a gene; V was cut back by 0 bases and J by 5 bases. This receptor was identified in a young man in good health. The sample taken for sequencing was memory CD4+ T cells sorted from blood. Subset given: CD45RA-negative fraction. This sequence joins TRBV5-6 and TRBJ2-5, with 9 bases fitting TRBD1. The CDR3 is CASSLGDRAETQYF. The CDR3 DNA follows: TGTGCCAGCAGCTTGGGGGACAGGGCCGAGACCCAGTACTTC.